These 31 T cell receptor beta chains share one sample of origin, sequenced in a study of cytomegalovirus exposure and HLA in healthy donors. The PCR had 60 Vbeta and 13 Jbeta primers. Method: immunoSEQ multiplex PCR; TCRdb's copy keeps in-frame clones and lacks some. The sample records some 130,000 clones, approximately 80% being singletons. Sequencing was done on a sample of PBMCs. All receptors derive from a man aged 25 to 40 in good health and CMV-seronegative.

Only one count was recorded for this clone. As DNA, the CDR3 is TGTGCCAGCAGCTCCGGGACTAGGAAAGAGACCCAGTACTTC. It yields the protein CASSSGTRKETQYF. The chain uses TRBV7-6 and TRBJ2-5; 8 positions agree with TRBD2. CDR1 is SGHVS and CDR2 is FNYEAQ in the germline V gene. After removal of 4 bases from V and 3 bases from J, the junction contained 4 bases not matched to a gene. CDR3 length: 14 residues.

J is TRBJ1-5 and V is TRBV28, with TRBD1 matching 10 bases. V lost 10 bases, J lost 5 bases, and 8 bases stayed unmatched. This CDR3 spans 14 amino acids. Germline V gives CDR1 MDHEN, CDR2 SYDVKM. In nucleotides, the CDR3 is TGTGCCACCGAGAGACAGGGGGCCTATCAGCCCCAGCATTTT. Translating it yields CATERQGAYQPQHF.

This clone was counted only a few times. The chain employs TRBV10-3 and TRBJ2-7; TRBD1 might be the D (6 bases). V shed 5 bases and J shed 1 base, with 9 bases lying between them. There are 13 residues in the CDR3. CDR1 and CDR2 (germline): ENHRY, SYGVKD. The CDR3 loop reads CAISTGNSYEQYF. The CDR3, as DNA: TGTGCCATCAGTACAGGGAATTCCTACGAGCAGTACTTC.

V gene TRBV28 combines with J gene TRBJ1-5, with 11 positions matching TRBD1. CDR1 is MDHEN, CDR2 SYDVKM, per germline. The CDR3 loop spans 18 amino acids. V gave up 7 bases and J gave up 0 bases; unmatched junction bases: 11. CDR3 sequence: CASTRPGTGGYSNQPQHF. CDR3 nucleotides: TGTGCCAGCACTAGACCCGGGACAGGGGGATATAGCAATCAGCCCCAGCATTTT.

The chain is built from TRBV19 and TRBJ1-1; D gene uncertain. The CDR3 covers 17 residues. Between the trimmed V and J ends, which lost 1 base and 4 bases, there was a span of 19 bases. The germline V gene has CDR1 LNHDA and CDR2 SQIVND (reference sequence). CDR3 loop: CASSIGPGAAVGTEAFF. For the CDR3, the DNA is TGTGCCAGTAGTATAGGCCCAGGAGCGGCGGTAGGCACTGAAGCTTTCTTT.

This clone occurred once. The CDR3 DNA reads TGTGCCAGCAGATTTCAGGGGCGGAACACTGAAGCTTTCTTT. It codes for CASRFQGRNTEAFF. The rearrangement joins TRBV27 to TRBJ1-1; D may be TRBD1 (6 bases). Per germline, CDR1 MNHEY and CDR2 SMNVEV (reference sequence). This CDR3 spans 14 amino acids. With 6 bases removed from V and 1 base from J, the gap between germline ends came to 12 bases.

The chain is built from TRBV9 and TRBJ2-2; 9 bases align to TRBD2. Germline CDR1 reads SGDLS; CDR2 reads YYNGEE. The CDR3 has 14 residues. The V segment lost 3 bases and the J segment 4 bases; nucleotides outside the gene matches: 1. The CDR3 bases are TGTGCCAGCAGCGCACTAGCGGGCACCGGGGAGCTGTTTTTT. Translating gives CASSALAGTGELFF.

The V and J genes are TRBV7-2 and TRBJ2-3; TRBD2 matches at 9 bases. This CDR3 spans 15 amino acids. CDR1 and CDR2 (germline): SGHTA, FQGNSA. The ends lost 3 bases at V and 9 bases at J; junction bases unmatched: 10. DNA for the CDR3: TGTGCCAGCAGCTTCGGTCGACTAGCGGAGGGCACGCAGTATTTT. Its translation is CASSFGRLAEGTQYF.

The chain has TRBV30 and TRBJ2-3; D not resolved. This CDR3 is 13 amino acids long. The ends were cut back, 2 bases at V and 4 bases at J, with 10 bases in the middle. The germline V gene has CDR1 GTSNPN and CDR2 SVGIG (reference sequence). As DNA, the CDR3 is TGTGCCTGGAGTTGGTCTAGTCCAGATACGCAGTATTTT. This codes for CAWSWSSPDTQYF. Full variable domain (remainder filled in from reference TRBV30 and TRBJ2-3): SQTIHQWPATLVQPVGSPLSLECTVEGTSNPNLYWYRQAAGRGLQLLFYSVGIGQISSEVPQNLSASRPQDRQFILSSKKLLLSDSGFYLCAWSWSSPDTQYFGPGTRLTVL.

This clone was counted once. The V call is TRBV4-2, the J call TRBJ2-7; TRBD1 is a possible D gene (7 bases). Germline V CDR1 and CDR2: LGHNA, YNFKEQ. This CDR3 is 15 amino acids long. Trimming stripped 1 base from V and 5 bases from J, with 15 bases between. CDR3 coding DNA: TGTGCCAGCAGCCAAGGCGGGGAAGGGGGCAACGAGCAGTACTTC. Encoded protein: CASSQGGEGGNEQYF.

The chain has TRBV28 and TRBJ1-5, with 9 bases aligning to TRBD1. CDR3 size: 17 residues. Germline V lookup: CDR1 MDHEN, CDR2 SYDVKM. Losses at the gene ends were 6 bases for V and 6 bases for J; bases not matched to a gene: 15. The CDR3 is CASSLTGGDLLGQPQHF. DNA of the CDR3: TGTGCCAGCAGCCTAACAGGGGGCGACCTTTTAGGTCAGCCCCAGCATTTT. Together with reference TRBV28 and TRBJ1-5, the CDR3 gives the full variable domain: DVKVTQSSRYLVKRTGEKVFLECVQDMDHENMFWYRQDPGLGLRLIYFSYDVKMKEKGDIPEGYSVSREKKERFSLILESASTNQTSMYLCASSLTGGDLLGQPQHFGDGTRLSIL.

The genes are TRBV30 and TRBJ1-4; TRBD1 aligns across 7 bases. Per the germline V gene, CDR1 is GTSNPN and CDR2 is SVGIG (reference sequence). The CDR3 covers 14 residues. The ends lost 2 bases at V and 3 bases at J; junction bases unmatched: 3. The CDR3 spells CAWSPTGANEKLFF. Written as DNA, the CDR3 is TGTGCCTGGAGTCCAACAGGGGCTAATGAAAAACTGTTTTTT. Drawing the rest from reference TRBV30 and TRBJ1-4, the complete variable domain is SQTIHQWPATLVQPVGSPLSLECTVEGTSNPNLYWYRQAAGRGLQLLFYSVGIGQISSEVPQNLSASRPQDRQFILSSKKLLLSDSGFYLCAWSPTGANEKLFFGSGTQLSVL.

This sequence joins TRBV7-8 and TRBJ1-5, with D unresolved. The CDR3 covers 16 residues. V was trimmed by 0 bases and J by 1 base, leaving 10 bases between them. Germline values: CDR1 SGHVS, CDR2 FQNEAQ. CDR3 amino acids: CASSLARGVSNQPQHF. CDR3 nucleotide sequence: TGTGCCAGCAGCTTAGCGCGGGGAGTCAGCAATCAGCCCCAGCATTTT.

The chain joins TRBV28 to TRBJ2-1, with D possibly being TRBD2 (5 bases). Germline CDR1 is MDHEN and CDR2 is SYDVKM. The CDR3 covers 14 residues. V lost 3 bases and J 12 bases, leaving 18 bases between the germline ends. This CDR3 reads CASSLIGEREGQFF. The CDR3 region has the DNA TGTGCCAGCAGTTTGATCGGGGAACGGGAAGGGCAGTTCTTC.

This chain links TRBV29-1 with TRBJ2-7; D remains unclear. The CDR3 is 12 amino acids. V shed 2 bases and J shed 3 bases, with 8 bases lying between them. Germline V CDR1 and CDR2: SQVTM, ANQGSEA. The CDR3 nucleotides are TGCAGCGTTGAAATCGGGTTCTACGAGCAGTACTTC. Protein sequence: CSVEIGFYEQYF.

This clone appeared many times. The chain employs TRBV6-4 and TRBJ2-3, with 10 bases matching TRBD1. Germline V CDR1 and CDR2: MRHNA, SNTAGT. This CDR3 is built from 14 residues. V lost 2 bases, J lost 4 bases, and 0 bases stayed unmatched. The CDR3 DNA reads as TGTGCCAGCAGTGACGGACAGGGGGCAGATACGCAGTATTTT. This encodes CASSDGQGADTQYF.

V usage is TRBV6-1 and J usage is TRBJ1-2; D is unclear. Deletions cut 1 base from V and 0 bases from J, with 6 bases between. Germline lookup yields CDR1 MNHNS and CDR2 SASEGT. The CDR3 contains 14 residues. The CDR3 DNA sequence: TGTGCCAGCAGTGAAGATTTAGCTAACTATGGCTACACCTTC. Its protein product is CASSEDLANYGYTF.

The chain joins TRBV15 to TRBJ2-7; D unresolved. The CDR3 length is 14 residues. CDR1 is LNHNV, CDR2 YYDKDF, per germline (reference sequence). V lost 9 bases, J lost 1 base, and 16 bases lay in between. In nucleotides, the CDR3 is TGTGCCACAGAGGATCAGAAGAATTCCTACGAGCAGTACTTC. Translating gives CATEDQKNSYEQYF.

The chain employs TRBV5-4 and TRBJ2-7, with 8 bases fitting TRBD2. In germline, CDR1 is SGHNT, CDR2 YYREEE (reference sequence). J lost 6 bases, V lost 5 bases, and 16 bases had no gene match. The CDR3 covers 16 residues. CDR3 region: CASRDTSGSLTPEQYF. The CDR3 coding sequence is TGTGCCAGCAGGGATACTAGCGGCTCGCTTACCCCCGAGCAGTACTTC.

The chain has TRBV28 and TRBJ2-1; D may be TRBD2 (5 bases). The CDR3 has 14 amino acids. Trimming left V 3 bases short and J 5 bases short, with 11 bases between. Germline CDR1 is MDHEN and CDR2 is SYDVKM. CDR3 nucleotide sequence: TGTGCCAGCAGTTTGGCGGGCGGTGACAATGAGCAGTTCTTC. Translating gives CASSLAGGDNEQFF.

The chain links TRBV28 to TRBJ2-7; a weak D match, TRBD2 (6 bases). In germline, CDR1 is MDHEN, CDR2 SYDVKM. The CDR3 runs to 17 residues. Trimming took 1 base from V and 3 from J, leaving 19 bases between them. The CDR3 region is CASSLSVFGRNNYEQYF. CDR3 nucleotides: TGTGCCAGCAGTTTATCGGTCTTCGGGAGAAATAACTACGAGCAGTACTTC.

This clone was detected only once. The chain couples TRBV25-1 to TRBJ1-2; a weak D match, TRBD1 (6 bases). Trimming shortened V by 6 bases and J by 3 bases, and 20 bases separated the two germline ends. The germline V gene encodes CDR1 MGHDK and CDR2 SYGVNS. CDR3 length: 16 residues. The CDR3 bases are TGTGCCAGCAGCTTGAAAAGGGGGGGCGATGACTATGGCTACACCTTC. It encodes CASSLKRGGDDYGYTF.

This clone appeared once. This chain uses TRBV7-8 with TRBJ1-2, with D possibly matching TRBD1 (5 bases). V dropped 4 bases and J dropped 7 bases, with 10 bases sitting between them. The CDR3 spans 12 residues. Germline CDR1 is SGHVS and CDR2 is FQNEAQ. As DNA, the CDR3 is TGTGCCAGCAGCTACGGGGGTGCTGGCTACACCTTC. Its translation: CASSYGGAGYTF.

The chain is built from TRBV7-2 and TRBJ2-7; 8 bases line up with TRBD2. Losses at the gene ends were 1 base for V and 5 bases for J; bases not matched to a gene: 4. Germline assignment: CDR1 SGHTA and CDR2 FQGNSA. The length of the CDR3 is 14 residues. CDR3 DNA sequence: TGTGCCAGCAGCTTAGAACTAGCGGTGGACGAGCAGTACTTC. This gives the protein CASSLELAVDEQYF. The full variable domain, with the rest looked up from reference TRBV7-2 and TRBJ2-7, is GAGVSQSPSNKVTEKGKDVELRCDPISGHTALYWYRQSLGQGLEFLIYFQGNSAPDKSGLPSDRFSAERTGGSVSTLTIQRTQQEDSAVYLCASSLELAVDEQYFGPGTRLTVT.

This chain uses TRBV18 with TRBJ2-6; a possible D gene is TRBD2 (5 bases). The V gene lost 6 bases and the J gene lost 4 bases, with 16 bases spanning the gap. Germline V CDR1 and CDR2: KGHSH, LQKENI. The CDR3 spans 16 residues. The CDR3 loop is CASSRPGYAGANVLTF. CDR3 DNA: TGTGCCAGCTCGCGACCGGGGTACGCAGGGGCCAACGTCCTGACTTTC.

The rearrangement joins TRBV6-5 to TRBJ2-7; maybe TRBD2 (5 bases). There are 15 residues in the CDR3. Trimming shortened V by 0 bases and J by 0 bases, and 9 bases separated the two germline ends. CDR1 MNHEY and CDR2 SVGAGI come from the germline V gene. As DNA, the CDR3 is TGTGCCAGCAGTTACTCCGGGGTAAGCTCCTACGAGCAGTACTTC. Translated, it gives CASSYSGVSSYEQYF.

The chain couples TRBV6-1 to TRBJ2-5; possibly TRBD2 for D (6 bases). The length of the CDR3 is 11 residues. Germline CDR1 MNHNS, CDR2 SASEGT. Trimming cost V 10 bases and J 10 bases, with 16 bases left between them. The CDR3 is CAIGGTGNQYF. CDR3 nucleotides: TGTGCCATCGGGGGTACAGGCAACCAGTACTTC.

This clone showed up just a few times. This chain connects TRBV6-1 to TRBJ2-7; D perhaps matches TRBD1 (6 bases). This CDR3 comprises 15 residues. With 3 bases removed from V and 1 base from J, the gap between germline ends came to 13 bases. Germline V CDR1 and CDR2: MNHNS, SASEGT. The DNA of the CDR3 is TGTGCCAGCAGTGAGGTACAGGGTGAATCCTACGAGCAGTACTTC. This encodes CASSEVQGESYEQYF.

The chain's CDR3 is CASSLARASGRSSYEQYF. Here the CDR3 DNA reads TGTGCCAGCAGCTTAGCGCGAGCTAGCGGGAGGAGCTCCTACGAGCAGTACTTC. The V call is TRBV7-9, the J call TRBJ2-7; 11 bases match TRBD2. This CDR3 has 18 residues. V lost 0 bases and J lost 0; bases outside the gene matches: 7. CDR1 is SEHNR and CDR2 is FQNEAQ in the germline V gene (reference sequence).

The chain links TRBV27 to TRBJ2-1; TRBD2 agrees at 15 bases. The junction had 15 bases not matched to a gene; V was cut back by 5 bases and J by 10 bases. The germline V gene has CDR1 MNHEY and CDR2 SMNVEV (reference sequence). This CDR3 has 18 residues. The CDR3 coding sequence is TGTGCCAGCAGTCCCTCACTAAGGACTAGCGGGAGGGCCGGAGAGCAGTTCTTC. Its protein is CASSPSLRTSGRAGEQFF.

The CDR3 coding sequence is TGTGCCAGCACCCCAGATTTTCTCTCTGGAAACACCATATATTTT. Its protein is CASTPDFLSGNTIYF. This chain connects TRBV6-1 to TRBJ1-3; no reliable D call. CDR1 is MNHNS, CDR2 SASEGT, per germline. This CDR3 is built from 15 residues. V lost 7 bases to trimming and J lost 0 bases, with 13 bases between them.